These 12 T cell receptor beta chains originate from one sample sequenced in a study of shared clonotypes between healthy human individuals. Generated by immunoSEQ multiplex PCR, the TCRdb table keeps only in-frame clones and is missing some. Of around 500,000 clones in the sample, less than 80% were seen once. The sequencing sample was made of PBMCs. Source of these receptors: a woman aged 40 to 50 in good health. Some clones in this sample may be carry-over from other donors' samples.

The CDR3 spells CASSKPGNTYEQYF. The CDR3 DNA follows: TGTGCCAGCAGTAAACCAGGGAACACCTACGAGCAGTACTTC. The rearrangement uses TRBV6-6 and TRBJ2-7; D is perhaps TRBD1 (5 bases). V was trimmed by 5 bases and J by 2 bases, leaving 13 bases between them. The CDR3 loop spans 14 amino acids. Germline CDR1 reads MNHNY; CDR2 reads SVGAGI (reference sequence).

This chain connects TRBV4-2 to TRBJ2-3, with D possibly being TRBD2 (6 bases). Trimming stripped 3 bases from V and 3 bases from J, with 13 bases between. This CDR3 has 15 amino acids. Looked up from germline, CDR1 is LGHNA and CDR2 is YNFKEQ. Here the CDR3 DNA reads TGTGCCAGCAGCCACCCGGGACTCCGGACAGATACGCAGTATTTT. Protein product: CASSHPGLRTDTQYF.

The chain couples TRBV11-2 to TRBJ2-5; the match to TRBD1 covers 9 bases. The ends lost 0 bases at V and 5 bases at J; junction bases unmatched: 10. Germline assignment: CDR1 SGHAT and CDR2 FQNNGV. The CDR3 sequence is 17 residues long. The CDR3 DNA follows: TGTGCCAGCAGCTTAGATCTCGCACAGGGGGCTAGGGAGACCCAGTACTTC. Its translation is CASSLDLAQGARETQYF.

As regards this clone: Mismatch with germline at one junction end may stem from a read error. The chain has TRBV5-6 and TRBJ2-3; D is unclear. CDR3 length equals 13 residues. Germline CDR1 is SGHDT and CDR2 is YYEEEE. CDR3 nucleotides: TGTGCCAGCAGCAGTCAGTTTGGAAGGCCCTCCTCTTTT. This encodes CASSSQFGRPSSF.

This clone appeared many times. The gene calls are TRBV30 and TRBJ1-4, with a tentative D call TRBD1 (5 bases). The CDR3 length is 14 residues. The germline V gene encodes CDR1 GTSNPN and CDR2 SVGIG (reference sequence). V was cut by 0 bases and J by 6 bases, with 11 bases left in between. CDR3 coding DNA: TGTGCCTGGAGTGTAGGGTTACAGGATGAAAAACTGTTTTTT. This encodes CAWSVGLQDEKLFF.

The genes are TRBV15 and TRBJ1-2; D not certain. Germline V gene lookup returns CDR1 LNHNV and CDR2 YYDKDF (reference sequence). The CDR3 totals 16 residues. V lost 5 bases and J 2 bases, leaving 18 bases between the germline ends. CDR3 residues: CATSGVSRAWNYGYTF. The CDR3 DNA sequence: TGTGCCACCAGCGGGGTGAGTCGGGCCTGGAACTATGGCTACACCTTC.

This clone was picked up many times. The chain is built from TRBV30 and TRBJ1-3; D unresolved. Per germline, CDR1 GTSNPN and CDR2 SVGIG (reference sequence). This CDR3 region has 11 residues. V dropped 2 bases and J dropped 8 bases, with 7 bases sitting between them. Here the CDR3 DNA reads TGTGCCTGGAGTCTGAGGGACACCATATATTTT. Translating gives CAWSLRDTIYF.

The chain joins TRBV11-2 to TRBJ2-7; a possible D gene is TRBD2 (6 bases). Germline-derived CDR1 and CDR2 are SGHAT and FQNNGV. This CDR3 comprises 17 residues. V lost 3 bases and J lost 4, with 22 bases in between. CDR3 nucleotide sequence: TGTGCCAGCAGCTTCTCTCGGGAGCAAAGAGGCCCTTACGAGCAGTACTTC. This sequence encodes CASSFSREQRGPYEQYF.

This chain uses TRBV7-9 with TRBJ2-7, with TRBD2 as a possible D gene (5 bases). The germline V and J ends were trimmed by 4 bases and 1 base, with 8 bases remaining between them. This CDR3 has 13 residues. Germline CDR1 and CDR2: SEHNR and FQNEAQ (reference sequence). The chain's CDR3 is CASSSSGSYEQYF. CDR3 sequence (DNA): TGTGCCAGCAGCTCCAGCGGATCCTACGAGCAGTACTTC.

The gene calls are TRBV19 and TRBJ1-5; 8 bases agree with TRBD1. The CDR3 runs 15 residues. J was trimmed by 2 bases and V by 3 bases; bases with no gene match: 3. Per germline, CDR1 LNHDA and CDR2 SQIVND (reference sequence). CDR3 amino acids: CASSIQGAGNQPQHF. For the CDR3, the DNA is TGTGCCAGTAGTATTCAGGGGGCGGGCAATCAGCCCCAGCATTTT.

The rearrangement links TRBV6-1 to TRBJ2-1; the D gene is possibly TRBD2 (6 bases). The CDR3 loop spans 16 amino acids. Germline V gives CDR1 MNHNS, CDR2 SASEGT. Trimming removed 4 bases from V and 2 bases from J, with 15 bases in between. The CDR3 bases are TGTGCCAGCAGTGGGTTGGAGGGCCAAGCCTACAATGAGCAGTTCTTC. Translation: CASSGLEGQAYNEQFF.

This clone was counted at least ten times. The V gene is TRBV6-6, the J gene TRBJ2-5; D is undetermined. In germline, CDR1 is MNHNY, CDR2 SVGAGI (reference sequence). This CDR3 is 12 amino acids long. Between the trimmed V and J ends, which lost 6 bases and 5 bases, there was a span of 10 bases. The CDR3 is CASSPNFETQYF. CDR3 nucleotide sequence: TGTGCCAGCAGCCCCAATTTCGAGACCCAGTACTTC.